This TCR beta chain was identified during a study of blood T cell repertoires in COVID-19. About the research overall: Spain, Italy and the United States supplied samples that represented acute and convalescent COVID-19.

Under the authors' procedure: Scientists estimated how many nucleated cells there were by amplifying reference gene primers. Profiled with immunoSEQ multiplex PCR; TCRdb holds only in-frame clones, not every one. V and J calls and clone size are as listed in that table; D and trimming were resolved from the DNA. In the table there are approximately 260,000 clones, over 75% of which are singletons. Sample: peripheral blood. This receptor was taken from a woman aged 70 to 79 with acute or convalescent COVID-19.

CDR3 coding DNA: TGTGCCAGCAGTTACTGGCAGGGGGTTGGTGATGGCTACACCTTC. Translated, it gives CASSYWQGVGDGYTF. J is TRBJ1-2 and V is TRBV6-2 or TRBV6-3; 7 bases line up with TRBD1. The CDR3 consists of 15 residues. V dropped 1 base and J dropped 6; count of bases not matched to a gene: 8. From germline, CDR1 is MNHEY and CDR2 SVGEGT.